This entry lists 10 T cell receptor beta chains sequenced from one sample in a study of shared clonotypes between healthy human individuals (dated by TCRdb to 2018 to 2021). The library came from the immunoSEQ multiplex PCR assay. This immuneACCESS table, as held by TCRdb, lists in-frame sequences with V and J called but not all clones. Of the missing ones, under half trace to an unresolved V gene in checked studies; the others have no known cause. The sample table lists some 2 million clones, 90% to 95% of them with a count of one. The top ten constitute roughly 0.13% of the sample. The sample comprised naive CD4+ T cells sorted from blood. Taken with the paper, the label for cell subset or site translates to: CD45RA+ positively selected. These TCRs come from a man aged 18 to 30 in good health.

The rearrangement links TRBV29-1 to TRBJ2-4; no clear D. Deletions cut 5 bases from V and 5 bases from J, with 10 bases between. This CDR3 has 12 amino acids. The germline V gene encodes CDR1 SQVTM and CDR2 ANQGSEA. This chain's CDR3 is CSVRPTENIQYF. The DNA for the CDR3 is TGCAGCGTTCGGCCTACAGAAAACATTCAGTACTTC.

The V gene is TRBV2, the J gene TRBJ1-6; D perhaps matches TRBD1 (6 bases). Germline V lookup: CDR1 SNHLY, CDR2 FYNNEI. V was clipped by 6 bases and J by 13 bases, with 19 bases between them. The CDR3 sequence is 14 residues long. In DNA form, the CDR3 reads TGTGCCAGCAGGAGGGGGACGGTCAATTTTCCCCTCCACTTT. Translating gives CASRRGTVNFPLHF. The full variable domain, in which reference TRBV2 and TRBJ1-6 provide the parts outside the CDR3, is EPEVTQTPSHQVTQMGQEVILRCVPISNHLYFYWYRQILGQKVEFLVSFYNNEISEKSEIFDDQFSVERPDGSNFTLKIRSTKLEDSAMYFCASRRGTVNFPLHFGNGTRLTVT.

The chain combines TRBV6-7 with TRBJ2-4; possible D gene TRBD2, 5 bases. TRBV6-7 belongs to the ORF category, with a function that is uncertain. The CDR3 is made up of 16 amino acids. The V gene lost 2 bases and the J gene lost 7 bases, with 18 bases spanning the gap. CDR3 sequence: CASSYIPGSWENIQYF. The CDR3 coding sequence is TGTGCCAGCAGTTACATACCAGGAAGTTGGGAGAACATTCAGTACTTC.

The CDR3 protein is CASSLSGDRGNYGYTF. The CDR3 region has the DNA TGTGCCAGCAGTTTATCGGGGGACAGGGGGAACTATGGCTACACCTTC. The V and J genes are TRBV27 and TRBJ1-2; 11 nucleotides line up with TRBD1. Germline CDR1 reads MNHEY; CDR2 reads SMNVEV (reference sequence). CDR3 length: 16 residues. J lost 2 bases, V lost 0 bases, and 2 bases had no gene match.

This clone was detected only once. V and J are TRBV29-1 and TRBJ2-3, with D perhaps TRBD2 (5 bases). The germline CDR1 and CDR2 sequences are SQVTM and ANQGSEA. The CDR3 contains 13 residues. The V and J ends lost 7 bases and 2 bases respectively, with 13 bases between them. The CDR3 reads CSGAGLYTDTQYF. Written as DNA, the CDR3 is TGCAGCGGGGCCGGACTCTACACAGATACGCAGTATTTT.

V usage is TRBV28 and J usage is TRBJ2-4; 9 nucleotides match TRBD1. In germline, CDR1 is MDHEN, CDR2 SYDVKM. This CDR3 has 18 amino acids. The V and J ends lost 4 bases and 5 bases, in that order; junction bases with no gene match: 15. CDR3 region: CASSSALTHRGPENIQYF. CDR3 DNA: TGTGCCAGCAGTTCCGCCCTTACCCACAGGGGGCCCGAAAACATTCAGTACTTC.

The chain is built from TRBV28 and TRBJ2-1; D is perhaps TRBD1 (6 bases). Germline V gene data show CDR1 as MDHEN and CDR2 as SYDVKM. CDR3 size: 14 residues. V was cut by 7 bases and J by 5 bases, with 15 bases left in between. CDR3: CASNRIRQDNEQFF. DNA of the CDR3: TGTGCCAGCAATCGGATCCGACAGGACAATGAGCAGTTCTTC.

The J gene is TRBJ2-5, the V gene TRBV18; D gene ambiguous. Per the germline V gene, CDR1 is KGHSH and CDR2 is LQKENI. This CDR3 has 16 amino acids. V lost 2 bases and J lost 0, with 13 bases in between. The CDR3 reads CASSPGLTPYQETQYF. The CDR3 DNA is TGTGCCAGCTCACCAGGGTTAACTCCGTACCAAGAGACCCAGTACTTC.

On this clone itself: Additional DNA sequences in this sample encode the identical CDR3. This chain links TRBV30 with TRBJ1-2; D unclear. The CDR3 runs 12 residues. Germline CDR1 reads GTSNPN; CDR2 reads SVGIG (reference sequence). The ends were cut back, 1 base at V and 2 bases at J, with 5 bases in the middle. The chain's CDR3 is CAWSAVNYGYTF. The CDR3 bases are TGTGCCTGGAGTGCCGTCAACTATGGCTACACCTTC.

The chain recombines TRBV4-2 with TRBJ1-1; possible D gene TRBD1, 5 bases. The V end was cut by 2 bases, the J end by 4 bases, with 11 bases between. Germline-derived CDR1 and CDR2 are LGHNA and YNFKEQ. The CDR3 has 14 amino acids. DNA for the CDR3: TGTGCCAGCAGCCAACCCTCCGGGGGCACTGAAGCTTTCTTT. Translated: CASSQPSGGTEAFF.